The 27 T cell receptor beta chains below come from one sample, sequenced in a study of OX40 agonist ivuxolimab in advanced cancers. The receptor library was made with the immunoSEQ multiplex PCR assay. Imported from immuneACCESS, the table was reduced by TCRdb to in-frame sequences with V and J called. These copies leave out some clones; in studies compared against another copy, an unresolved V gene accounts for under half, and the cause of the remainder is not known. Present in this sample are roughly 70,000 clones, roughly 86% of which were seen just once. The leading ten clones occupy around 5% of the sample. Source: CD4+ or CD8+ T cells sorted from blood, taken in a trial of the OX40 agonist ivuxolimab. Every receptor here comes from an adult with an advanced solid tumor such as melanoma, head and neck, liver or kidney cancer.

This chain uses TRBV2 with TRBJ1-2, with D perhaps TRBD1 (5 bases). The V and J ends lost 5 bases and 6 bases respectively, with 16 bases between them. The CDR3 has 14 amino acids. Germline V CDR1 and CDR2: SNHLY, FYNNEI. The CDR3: CASSYRPSGDGYTF. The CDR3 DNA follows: TGTGCCAGCAGTTACAGGCCCTCTGGTGATGGCTACACCTTC.

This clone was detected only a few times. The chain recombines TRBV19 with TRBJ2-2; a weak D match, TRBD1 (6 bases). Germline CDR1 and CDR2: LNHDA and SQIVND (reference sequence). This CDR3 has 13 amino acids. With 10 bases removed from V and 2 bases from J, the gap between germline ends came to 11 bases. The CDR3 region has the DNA TGTGCCACCCGGGACACCAACACCGGGGAGCTGTTTTTT. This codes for CATRDTNTGELFF.

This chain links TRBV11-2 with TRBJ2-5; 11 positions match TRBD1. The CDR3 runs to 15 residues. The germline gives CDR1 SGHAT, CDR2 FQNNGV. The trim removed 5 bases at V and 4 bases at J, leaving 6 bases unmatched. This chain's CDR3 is CASSHPGQGGETQYF. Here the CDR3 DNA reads TGTGCCAGCAGCCATCCGGGACAGGGGGGAGAGACCCAGTACTTC.

Here the CDR3 reads CASIGSAGNTIYF. The CDR3 nucleotides read TGTGCCAGCATAGGCTCGGCTGGAAACACCATATATTTT. The J gene is TRBJ1-3, the V gene TRBV28; D is unresolved. Trimming removed 7 bases at V and 2 bases at J, with 9 bases between. The CDR3 has 13 amino acids. Germline V gives CDR1 MDHEN, CDR2 SYDVKM.

CDR3 nucleotide sequence: TGCGCCAGCAGCTTGGGTGGCAGCTATCAGCCCCAGCATTTT. As protein: CASSLGGSYQPQHF. This chain connects TRBV5-1 to TRBJ1-5; D ambiguous. Germline V gene data show CDR1 as SGHRS and CDR2 as YFSETQ. Trimming cost V 0 bases and J 5 bases, with 9 bases left between them. The CDR3 contains 14 residues.

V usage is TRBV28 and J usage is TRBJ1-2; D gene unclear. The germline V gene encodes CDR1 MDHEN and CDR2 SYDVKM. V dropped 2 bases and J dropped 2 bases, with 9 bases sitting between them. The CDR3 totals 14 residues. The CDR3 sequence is CASSLRPSNYGYTF. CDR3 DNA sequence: TGTGCCAGCAGTTTAAGGCCCAGCAACTATGGCTACACCTTC.

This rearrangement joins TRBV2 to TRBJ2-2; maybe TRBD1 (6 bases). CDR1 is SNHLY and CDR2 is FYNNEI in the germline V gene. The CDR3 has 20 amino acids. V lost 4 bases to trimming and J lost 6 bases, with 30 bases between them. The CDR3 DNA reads TGTGCCAGCAGTGGTGGATTAGTGTACGTCGTATCGGGGACACCCGGGGAGCTGTTTTTT. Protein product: CASSGGLVYVVSGTPGELFF.

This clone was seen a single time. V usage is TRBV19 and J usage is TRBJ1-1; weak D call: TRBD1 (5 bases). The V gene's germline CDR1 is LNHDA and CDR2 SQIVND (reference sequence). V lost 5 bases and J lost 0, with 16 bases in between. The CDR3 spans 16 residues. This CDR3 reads CASSRDAGGMNTEAFF. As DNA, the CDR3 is TGTGCCAGTAGTCGGGACGCCGGAGGGATGAACACTGAAGCTTTCTTT.

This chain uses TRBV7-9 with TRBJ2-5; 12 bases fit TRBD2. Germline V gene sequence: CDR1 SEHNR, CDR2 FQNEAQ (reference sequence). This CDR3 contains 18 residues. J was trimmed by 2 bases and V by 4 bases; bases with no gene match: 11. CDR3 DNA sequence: TGTGCCAGCAGCTCAACCCTGGGACTAGCGGGTGAACAAGAGACCCAGTACTTC. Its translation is CASSSTLGLAGEQETQYF.

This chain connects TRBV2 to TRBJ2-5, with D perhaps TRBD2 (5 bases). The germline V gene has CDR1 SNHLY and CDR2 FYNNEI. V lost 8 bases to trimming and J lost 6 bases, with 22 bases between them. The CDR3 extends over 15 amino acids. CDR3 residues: CASEGVGNPVQTQYF. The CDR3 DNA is TGTGCCAGCGAGGGAGTGGGGAATCCAGTTCAGACCCAGTACTTC.

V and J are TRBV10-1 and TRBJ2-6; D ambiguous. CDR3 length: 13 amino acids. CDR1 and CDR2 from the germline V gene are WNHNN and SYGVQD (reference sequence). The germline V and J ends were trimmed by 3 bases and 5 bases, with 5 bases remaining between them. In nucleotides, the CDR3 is TGCGCCAGCAGTGAACCTCGGGCCAACGTCCTGACTTTC. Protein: CASSEPRANVLTF.

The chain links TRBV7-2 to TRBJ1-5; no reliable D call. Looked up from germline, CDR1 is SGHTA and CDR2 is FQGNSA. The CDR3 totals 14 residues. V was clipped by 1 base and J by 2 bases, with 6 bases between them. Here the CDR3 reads CASSLVQGNQPQHF. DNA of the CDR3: TGTGCCAGCAGCTTAGTTCAGGGCAATCAGCCCCAGCATTTT.

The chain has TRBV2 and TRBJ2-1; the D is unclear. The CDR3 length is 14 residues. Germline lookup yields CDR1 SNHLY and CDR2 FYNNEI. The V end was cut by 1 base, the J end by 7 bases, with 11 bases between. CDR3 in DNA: TGTGCCAGCAGTGAAGGTCTAGTTAATAATGAGCAGTTCTTC. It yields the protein CASSEGLVNNEQFF.

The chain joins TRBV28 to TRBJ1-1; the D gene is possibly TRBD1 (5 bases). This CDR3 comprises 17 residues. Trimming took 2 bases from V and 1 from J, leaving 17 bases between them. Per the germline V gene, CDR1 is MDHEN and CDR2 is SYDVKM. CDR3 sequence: CASSLGYQGARNTEAFF. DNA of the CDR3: TGTGCCAGCAGTTTAGGATATCAGGGTGCGAGGAACACTGAAGCTTTCTTT.

The DNA for the CDR3 is TGTGCCAGCAGTGTCGCCGGGACAGACTCTGAAAAACTGTTTTTT. The encoded protein is CASSVAGTDSEKLFF. This rearrangement joins TRBV6-1 to TRBJ1-4; TRBD1 matches 7 bases. The J segment lost 7 bases and the V segment lost 4 bases, leaving 9 bases of the junction unmatched. This CDR3 has 15 residues. Looked up from germline, CDR1 is MNHNS and CDR2 is SASEGT.

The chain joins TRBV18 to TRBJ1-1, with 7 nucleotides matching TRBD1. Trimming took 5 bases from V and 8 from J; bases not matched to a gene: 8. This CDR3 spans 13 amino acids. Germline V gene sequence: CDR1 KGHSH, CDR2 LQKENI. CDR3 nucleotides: TGTGCCAGCTCAGCAACAGGGGCAGGAGAAGCTTTCTTT. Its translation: CASSATGAGEAFF.

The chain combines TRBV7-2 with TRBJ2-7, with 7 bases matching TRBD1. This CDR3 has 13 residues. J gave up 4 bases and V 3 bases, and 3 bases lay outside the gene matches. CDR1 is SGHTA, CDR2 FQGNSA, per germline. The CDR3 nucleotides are TGTACCAGCAGCTTCGGGGACAGATACGAGCAGTACTTC. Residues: CTSSFGDRYEQYF. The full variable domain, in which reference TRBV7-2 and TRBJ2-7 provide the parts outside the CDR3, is GAGVSQSPSNKVTEKGKDVELRCDPISGHTALYWYRQSLGQGLEFLIYFQGNSAPDKSGLPSDRFSAERTGGSVSTLTIQRTQQEDSAVYLCTSSFGDRYEQYFGPGTRLTVT.

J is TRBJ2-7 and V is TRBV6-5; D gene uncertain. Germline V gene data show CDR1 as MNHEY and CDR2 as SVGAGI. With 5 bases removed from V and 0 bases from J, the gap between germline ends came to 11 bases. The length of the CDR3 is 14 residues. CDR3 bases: TGTGCCAGCAGTCCTATGAGCACCTCCTACGAGCAGTACTTC. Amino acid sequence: CASSPMSTSYEQYF.

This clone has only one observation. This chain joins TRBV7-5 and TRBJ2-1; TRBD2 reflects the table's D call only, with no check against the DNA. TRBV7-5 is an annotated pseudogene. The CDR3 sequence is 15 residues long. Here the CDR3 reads CARSETSGRFNEQFF. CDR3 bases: TGTGCCAGAAGCGAGACTAGCGGGAGATTCAATGAGCAGTTCTTC.

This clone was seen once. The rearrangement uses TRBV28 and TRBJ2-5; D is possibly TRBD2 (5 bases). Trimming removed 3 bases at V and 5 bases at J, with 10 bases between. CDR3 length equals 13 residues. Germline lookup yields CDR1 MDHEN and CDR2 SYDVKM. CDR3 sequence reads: CASSFEQRETQYF. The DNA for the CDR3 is TGTGCCAGCAGTTTTGAGCAGCGGGAGACCCAGTACTTC.

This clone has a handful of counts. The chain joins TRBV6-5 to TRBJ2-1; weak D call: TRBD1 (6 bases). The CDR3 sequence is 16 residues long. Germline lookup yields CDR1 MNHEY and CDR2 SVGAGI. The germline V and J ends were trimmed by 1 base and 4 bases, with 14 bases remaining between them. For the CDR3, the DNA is TGTGCCAGCAGTTACTACTACAGGGTGGGGTACAATGAGCAGTTCTTC. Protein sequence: CASSYYYRVGYNEQFF.

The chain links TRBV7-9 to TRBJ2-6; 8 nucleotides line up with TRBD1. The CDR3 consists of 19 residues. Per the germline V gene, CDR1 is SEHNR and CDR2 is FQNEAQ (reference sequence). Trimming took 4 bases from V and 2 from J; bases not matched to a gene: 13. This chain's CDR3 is CASSYPQGASLAGANVLTF. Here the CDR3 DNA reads TGTGCCAGCAGCTATCCCCAGGGGGCCTCACTGGCTGGGGCCAACGTCCTGACTTTC.

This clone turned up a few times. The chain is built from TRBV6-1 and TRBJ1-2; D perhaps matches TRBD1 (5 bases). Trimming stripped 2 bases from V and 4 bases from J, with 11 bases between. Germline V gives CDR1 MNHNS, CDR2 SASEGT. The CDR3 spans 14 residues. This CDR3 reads CASSEWQGGYGYTF. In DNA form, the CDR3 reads TGTGCCAGCAGTGAATGGCAGGGAGGCTATGGCTACACCTTC.

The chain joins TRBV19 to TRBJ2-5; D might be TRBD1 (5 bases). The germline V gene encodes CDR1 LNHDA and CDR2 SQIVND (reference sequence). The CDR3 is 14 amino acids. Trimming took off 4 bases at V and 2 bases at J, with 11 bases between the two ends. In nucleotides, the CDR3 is TGTGCCAGTAGTAAGCTCGACAGTCAAGAGACCCAGTACTTC. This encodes CASSKLDSQETQYF. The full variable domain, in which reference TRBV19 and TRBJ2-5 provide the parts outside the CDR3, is DGGITQSPKYLFRKEGQNVTLSCEQNLNHDAMYWYRQDPGQGLRLIYYSQIVNDFQKGDIAEGYSVSREKKESFPLTVTSAQKNPTAFYLCASSKLDSQETQYFGPGTRLLVL.

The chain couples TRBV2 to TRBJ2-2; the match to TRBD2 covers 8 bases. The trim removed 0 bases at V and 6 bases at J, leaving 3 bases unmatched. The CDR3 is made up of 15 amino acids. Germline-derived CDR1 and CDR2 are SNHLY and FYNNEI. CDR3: CASSEAYGRAGELFF. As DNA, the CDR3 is TGTGCCAGCAGTGAAGCGTACGGGAGGGCCGGGGAGCTGTTTTTT.

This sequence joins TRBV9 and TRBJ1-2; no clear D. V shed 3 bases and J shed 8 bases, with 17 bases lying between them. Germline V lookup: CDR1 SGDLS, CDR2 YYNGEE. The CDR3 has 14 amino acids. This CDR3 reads CASSAPGGFYGYTF. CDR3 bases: TGTGCCAGCAGCGCCCCGGGCGGGTTTTACGGCTACACCTTC.

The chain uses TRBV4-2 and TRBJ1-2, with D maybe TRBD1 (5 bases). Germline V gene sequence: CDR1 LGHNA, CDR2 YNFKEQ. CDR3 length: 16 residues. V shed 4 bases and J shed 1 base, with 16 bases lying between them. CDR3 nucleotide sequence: TGTGCCAGCAGCCCTTTCCCCGGGACGGATAACTATGGCTACACCTTC. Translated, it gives CASSPFPGTDNYGYTF.